The T cell receptor beta chain described here comes from a study of PD-1 blockade in mismatch repair-deficient tumors. Repertoires were generated with immunoSEQ multiplex PCR, while TCRdb's copy carries only in-frame clones and drops some. The table has 38,000 or so clones, 85% seen once. This CDR3 is 16 amino acids long. Per germline, CDR1 SGHDT and CDR2 YYEEEE. V lost 4 bases, J lost 2 bases, and 5 bases stayed unmatched. This sequence joins TRBV5-6 and TRBJ2-1; 11 nucleotides align to TRBD2. Here the sequenced sample was peripheral blood, taken about 80 weeks after starting pembrolizumab. The clonotype was recovered from an adult with mismatch repair-deficient cancer. The CDR3 DNA is TGTGCCAGCAGCGCACTAGCGGGAGTCACCTACAATGAGCAGTTCTTC. This sequence encodes CASSALAGVTYNEQFF.